A selection of T cell receptor beta chains follows, all from one sample in a study of OX40 agonist ivuxolimab in advanced cancers. TCRdb's copy holds only in-frame clones and misses some; the assay was immunoSEQ multiplex PCR. The sample lists over 85,000 clones; about nine tenths were seen once. The sequences come from CD4+ or CD8+ T cells sorted from blood, collected in a trial of the OX40 agonist ivuxolimab. Receptor source: an adult with an advanced solid tumor such as melanoma, head and neck, liver or kidney cancer. The CDR3 runs from the conserved cysteine through the conserved F or W. A D gene is named only where the DNA matches it firmly. Size is omitted from some rows. Given values are once, few, many or a class for expanded clones.

v_gene: TRBV30; len: 15; abundance: NA; j_gene: TRBJ1-6; d_gene: NA; CDR3aa: CAWRPPDRENSPLHF; CDR3nt: TGTGCCTGGAGACCGCCTGACAGAGAAAATTCACCCCTCCACTTT
v_gene: TRBV2; len: 14; abundance: NA; j_gene: TRBJ2-1; d_gene: NA; CDR3aa: CASSADRSYNEQFF; CDR3nt: TGTGCCAGCAGTGCTGACAGGTCCTACAATGAGCAGTTCTTC
v_gene: TRBV7-6; len: 14; abundance: NA; j_gene: TRBJ2-3; d_gene: NA; CDR3aa: CASSLLGVGDTQYF; CDR3nt: TGTGCCAGCAGCTTACTCGGGGTAGGAGATACGCAGTATTTT
v_gene: TRBV30; len: 12; abundance: NA; j_gene: TRBJ1-1; d_gene: NA; CDR3aa: CAWSSLYTEAFF; CDR3nt: TGTGCCTGGAGTTCTCTCTACACTGAAGCTTTCTTT
v_gene: TRBV19; len: 16; abundance: NA; j_gene: TRBJ2-2; d_gene: TRBD1; CDR3aa: CASSMLGDRVSGELFF; CDR3nt: TGTGCCAGTAGTATGTTAGGAGACAGGGTATCCGGGGAGCTGTTTTTT
v_gene: TRBV4-3; len: 14; abundance: NA; j_gene: TRBJ2-7; d_gene: NA; CDR3aa: CASSRERGPYEQYF; CDR3nt: TGCGCCAGCAGCCGTGAAAGGGGCCCCTACGAGCAGTACTTC
v_gene: TRBV6-1; len: 12; abundance: NA; j_gene: TRBJ2-7; d_gene: NA; CDR3aa: CASGLQVREQYF; CDR3nt: TGTGCCAGCGGACTACAGGTCCGAGAGCAGTACTTC
v_gene: TRBV4-3; len: 15; abundance: NA; j_gene: TRBJ1-1; d_gene: TRBD1; CDR3aa: CASSQPGQGRTEAFF; CDR3nt: TGCGCCAGCAGCCAACCTGGACAGGGGCGGACTGAAGCTTTCTTT
v_gene: TRBV7-3; len: 13; abundance: once; j_gene: TRBJ1-1; d_gene: NA; CDR3aa: CASSSQGFTEAFF; CDR3nt: TGTGCCAGCAGCTCTCAGGGATTCACTGAAGCTTTCTTT
v_gene: TRBV2; len: 13; abundance: NA; j_gene: TRBJ2-7; d_gene: NA; CDR3aa: CASNRDPEGEQYF; CDR3nt: TGTGCCAGTAACCGCGATCCCGAGGGCGAGCAGTACTTC
v_gene: TRBV7-3; len: 15; abundance: NA; j_gene: TRBJ2-2; d_gene: TRBD1; CDR3aa: CASSLDRALTGELFF; CDR3nt: TGTGCCAGCAGCCTTGACAGGGCCCTAACCGGGGAGCTGTTTTTT